This T cell receptor (beta chain) was captured by sequencing in a study of vaccination and CD4 T cells after COVID-19. Study-level points and caveats: Median counts of SARS-CoV-2-reactive clonotypes increased from 21 to 38; this difference was not significant.

Scientists ran DNA taken from cultured CD4+ T cells through the Oncomine TCR Beta short-read assay for sequencing. TCRdb processed the PCR reads anew with MiXCR; each CDR3 protein has one entry. The sample shows 8,400 or so distinct CDR3 sequences, 50% to 75% of them seen only once. For this clonotype: Its antigen is unidentified.

Treatment specified: roughly 11-day PBMC culture with coronavirus spike peptide pools or control peptides (ViraFEST assay). Negative selection yielded CD4+ T cells from day-10 cultures. The TCR originated in a human donor with COVID-19. The sample consisted of cultured CD4+ T cells from blood, taken after SARS-CoV-2 vaccination.

CDR3 sequence (DNA): TGCGCCAGCAAACCGGAGGTTTGGCCGTTCTTC. This codes for CASKPEVWPFF. This chain uses TRBV23-1 with TRBJ2-1; possible D gene TRBD2, 5 bases. TRBV23-1 is identified as an open reading frame with a role that is uncertain. V shed 7 bases and J shed 15 bases, with 16 bases lying between them. This CDR3 comprises 11 residues.